This T cell receptor (beta chain) was identified in a study of technical replicates of blood from a few donors. The method was immunoSEQ multiplex PCR; TCRdb's version includes in-frame clones alone and lacks a portion of them. Of around 68,000 clones listed, roughly 97% were seen once; the top ten hold 0.25% to 0.35%. The germline V gene encodes CDR1 SEHNR and CDR2 FQNEAQ (reference sequence). The CDR3 sequence is 12 residues long. Trimming took off 11 bases at V and 3 bases at J, with 13 bases between the two ends. The sequenced material came from T cells isolated from PBMCs. The sequence was obtained from a human donor in good health. This rearrangement joins TRBV7-9 to TRBJ1-2; possibly TRBD1 for D (5 bases). For the CDR3, the DNA is TGTGCCGTAGCAGGGAAGTACTATGGCTACACCTTC. Protein product: CAVAGKYYGYTF.